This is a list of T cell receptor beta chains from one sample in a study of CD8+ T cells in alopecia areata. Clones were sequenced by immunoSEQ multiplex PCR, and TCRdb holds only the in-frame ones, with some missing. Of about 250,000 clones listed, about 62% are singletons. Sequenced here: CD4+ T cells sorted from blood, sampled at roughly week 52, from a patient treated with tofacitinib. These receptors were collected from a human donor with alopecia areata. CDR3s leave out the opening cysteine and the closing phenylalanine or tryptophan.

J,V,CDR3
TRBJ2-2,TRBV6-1,ASILRTGELF
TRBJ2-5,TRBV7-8,ASSFMTSGGETQY
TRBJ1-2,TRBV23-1,ASSQLEAGRTFYGYT
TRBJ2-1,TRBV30,AWSVVTGGYNEQF
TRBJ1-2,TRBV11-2,ASSFRGGYT
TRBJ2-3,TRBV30,AWSVLLLGTDTQY
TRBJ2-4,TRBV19,ASRPLAGGKNIQY
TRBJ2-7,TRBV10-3,AISDTLSGVRSYEQY
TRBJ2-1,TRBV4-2,ASSPSSGGLKGEQF
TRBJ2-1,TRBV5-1,ASSQRTGDYEQF
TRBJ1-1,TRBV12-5,ASGRGNTEAF
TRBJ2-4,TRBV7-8,ASSNRSRASIQY
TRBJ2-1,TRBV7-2,ASKPGQGYNEQF
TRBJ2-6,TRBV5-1,ASSYATGGTGANVLT
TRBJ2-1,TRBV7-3,ASSLRPVADYNEQF
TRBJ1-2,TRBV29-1,AYSSNYGYT
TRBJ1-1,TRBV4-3,ASSQDGPSPQAF
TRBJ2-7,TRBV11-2,ASSLVGGALYEQY
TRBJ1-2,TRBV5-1,ASSPGGTGWSGYT
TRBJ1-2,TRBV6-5,ASRFNGGYT
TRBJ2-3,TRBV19,ASSIGRAADTQY
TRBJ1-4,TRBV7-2,ASSLGHEKLF
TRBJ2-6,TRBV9,ASSLSSSGANVLT
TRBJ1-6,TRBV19,ASSMVAGDNSPLH
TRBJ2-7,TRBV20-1,SAQGGYEQY
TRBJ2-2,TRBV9,ASSARGAPNTGELF
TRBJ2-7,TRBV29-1,SVGTANYEQY
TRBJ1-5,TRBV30,AWRDSLDQPQH
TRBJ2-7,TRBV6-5,ASSYSGTGGHEQY
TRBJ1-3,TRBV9,ASSVVGRSSGNTIY
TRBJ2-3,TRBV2,ASNRGNTDTQY